These T cell receptor beta chains were read from a single sample in a study of cytomegalovirus exposure and HLA in healthy donors. The method was immunoSEQ multiplex PCR; TCRdb's version includes in-frame clones alone and lacks a portion of them. The table records 180,000 or so clones, 82% of them present only once. The specimen was PBMCs. These TCRs come from a male donor in good health and CMV-seronegative. CDR3s leave out the opening cysteine and the closing phenylalanine or tryptophan. Each record gives: V gene, J gene, CDR3 protein.

V gene: TRBV6-5
J gene: TRBJ2-1
CDR3 protein: ASSRLAGKVNEQF

V gene: TRBV6-5
J gene: TRBJ1-5
CDR3 protein: ASSSPEGPQH

V gene: TRBV11-1
J gene: TRBJ2-7
CDR3 protein: ASSPDRNSYEQY

V gene: TRBV10-2
J gene: TRBJ1-4
CDR3 protein: ASSERGEKLF

V gene: TRBV5-1
J gene: TRBJ1-1
CDR3 protein: ASSLPGQGATEAF

V gene: TRBV7-3
J gene: TRBJ1-1
CDR3 protein: ASSLTSMNTEAF

V gene: TRBV9
J gene: TRBJ2-5
CDR3 protein: ASSVDTLGGVETQY

V gene: TRBV11-2
J gene: TRBJ2-2
CDR3 protein: ASSPRLTGVVTGELF

V gene: TRBV14
J gene: TRBJ1-3
CDR3 protein: ASSRYSGNTIY

V gene: TRBV5-6
J gene: TRBJ2-7
CDR3 protein: ASSLEGQGTSGTSYEQY

V gene: TRBV28
J gene: TRBJ1-5
CDR3 protein: ASRQDRGLMGNQPQH

V gene: TRBV5-4
J gene: TRBJ1-1
CDR3 protein: ASSWDSLNTEAF

V gene: TRBV7-6
J gene: TRBJ2-7
CDR3 protein: ASSPSKLSSYEQY

V gene: TRBV11-2
J gene: TRBJ2-7
CDR3 protein: ASRLANSYEQY

V gene: TRBV5-1
J gene: TRBJ2-1
CDR3 protein: ASSQWTGEVWNEQF

V gene: TRBV28
J gene: TRBJ2-5
CDR3 protein: ASTTLAQETQY

V gene: TRBV21-1
J gene: TRBJ2-1
CDR3 protein: ARWAFNEQF